These T cell receptor beta chains were read from a single sample in a study of Graves' ophthalmopathy and Graves' hyperthyroidism. TCRdb reanalysed the multiplex PCR reads using MiXCR and keeps one entry per CDR3 protein. The sample includes some 350,000 distinct CDR3 sequences, approximately 18% of them seen just once. The sequenced sample was peripheral blood. The receptors were gathered from an adult woman with stable Graves' hyperthyroidism. Each CDR3 is given without its conserved first and last residue.

>11|TRBJ1-2|TRBV6-1
ASSANFWDGYT
>18|TRBJ2-6|TRBV7-2
ASSLPSDRARRSGANVLT
>12|TRBJ1-1|TRBV6-2/TRBV6-3
ASSYRGQNTEAF
>11|TRBJ2-7|TRBV29-1
SVVWGSSYEQY
>15|TRBJ2-7|TRBV25-1
ASSESRAGGLAEEQY
>18|TRBJ2-5|TRBV12-3/TRBV12-4
ASRSRGRSPSGEKEETQY
>12|TRBJ1-1|TRBV6-1
ASSETRRNTEAF
>12|TRBJ1-2|TRBV18
ASSPRTGIDGYT
>15|TRBJ1-2|TRBV27
ASSRTHTPSGTNGYT
>16|TRBJ1-6|TRBV27
ASSPTWDRVTSGGPLH
>12|TRBJ1-6|TRBV20-1
SAWKGQTNSPLH
>14|TRBJ2-7|TRBV28
ASSSGTLIGTYEQY
>14|TRBJ2-7|TRBV11-1
ASSTTLAGSSYEQY
>13|TRBJ2-2|TRBV27
ASSQLAGHTGELF
>13|TRBJ2-5|TRBV20-1
SALIGTSVQETQY
>11|TRBJ2-7|TRBV10-3
AISPAGPGEQY
>13|TRBJ1-1|TRBV7-2
ASSLRAGMNTEAF
>17|TRBJ1-1|TRBV4-1
ASSQDLGDIWAPNTEAF
>12|TRBJ1-2|TRBV12-3/TRBV12-4
ASRTGQINYGYT
>16|TRBJ2-2|TRBV11-2
ASSLGGVREADTGELF
>11|TRBJ1-2|TRBV3-1
ASSHEQTRGYT
>11|TRBJ1-2|TRBV6-5
ASRYPTVYGYT
>10|TRBJ1-1|TRBV20-1
SARPGDTEAF
>12|TRBJ1-3|TRBV28
ASSLGGSGNTIY
>10|TRBJ1-1|TRBV10-3
AIRTGFAEAF
>13|TRBJ1-2|TRBV30
AWRLWDRTNYGYT
>12|TRBJ1-5|TRBV19
ASSIGGAGQPQH
>12|TRBJ2-7|TRBV20-1
SASDYGKTYEQY